The 25 T cell receptor beta chains reported below all come from one sample, sequenced in a study of T-cell reconstitution after alpha-beta-depleted transplantation in children. The library targeted TCRbeta and was prepared with unique molecular identifiers. TCRdb re-called the PCR reads with MiXCR, one entry per CDR3 protein. The table shows 550,000 to 600,000 distinct CDR3 sequences, with 20% to 25% occurring only once. The sample in question was PBMCs, mostly from graft donor cells, obtained 360 days after TCRalphabeta/CD19-depleted stem cell transplant. The receptor set was obtained from a boy less than two years old who had a stem cell transplant for acute myeloid leukemia, so the T cells may come from the graft donor.

The gene calls are TRBV10-3 and TRBJ1-6; 7 bases agree with TRBD1. CDR3 length: 15 amino acids. V was pared by 5 bases and J by 5 bases, with 6 bases of the junction left unmatched. Germline values: CDR1 ENHRY, CDR2 SYGVKD. The DNA for the CDR3 is TGTGCCATCAGTCGACAGGGAGGGAATAATTCACCCCTCCACTTT. Its protein product is CAISRQGGNNSPLHF.

In its sample, this clonotype was seen many times. The J gene is TRBJ2-7, the V gene TRBV2, with 8 bases lining up with TRBD1. The CDR3 is 12 amino acids. Germline V gene data show CDR1 as SNHLY and CDR2 as FYNNEI. The V segment lost 8 bases and the J segment 5 bases; nucleotides outside the gene matches: 5. CDR3 in DNA: TGTGCCAGCGGACAGGGATTCCACGAGCAGTACGTC. This translates into CASGQGFHEQYV.

This clonotype was detected ten times or more. The chain has TRBV12-3 or TRBV12-4 and TRBJ1-1; D remains ambiguous. The V gene lost 7 bases and the J gene lost 1 base, with 7 bases spanning the gap. This CDR3 is 12 amino acids long. The CDR3 loop is CASTEGNTEAFF. The CDR3 DNA is TGTGCCAGCACAGAGGGGAACACTGAAGCTTTCTTT.

The chain couples TRBV20-1 to TRBJ2-5; D gene ambiguous. V was cut by 3 bases and J by 2 bases, with 25 bases left in between. The CDR3 sequence is 18 residues long. Germline CDR1 is DFQATT and CDR2 is SNEGSKA (reference sequence). The CDR3 loop reads CSASAPLLVSLVQETQYF. CDR3 in DNA: TGCAGTGCTAGTGCCCCCCTATTGGTGTCCCTGGTTCAAGAGACCCAGTACTTC.

In its sample, this clonotype was seen a few times. The V call is TRBV5-6, the J call TRBJ1-2; D unclear. Germline assignment: CDR1 SGHDT and CDR2 YYEEEE. The CDR3 contains 13 residues. Between the trimmed V and J ends, which lost 1 base and 5 bases, there was a span of 9 bases. CDR3 amino acids: CASSLLMGYGYTF. The CDR3 DNA is TGTGCCAGCAGCTTGTTAATGGGGTATGGCTACACCTTC.

This clonotype was found a few times. This chain uses TRBV5-1 with TRBJ1-1; no definite D call. Germline CDR1 is SGHRS and CDR2 is YFSETQ. Trimming removed 0 bases at V and 8 bases at J, with 11 bases between. CDR3 size: 13 residues. CDR3 bases: TGCGCCAGCAGCTTGGCCGCAGGAAAGGAAGCTTTCTTT. This translates into CASSLAAGKEAFF.

The table lists this clonotype with many counts. V is TRBV18 and J is TRBJ2-4; 7 bases fit TRBD1. CDR1 and CDR2 from the germline V gene are KGHSH and LQKENI. The trim removed 5 bases at V and 7 bases at J, leaving 5 bases unmatched. The CDR3 runs 13 residues. The CDR3 here is CASSSRDSNIQYF. CDR3 bases: TGTGCCAGCTCAAGCCGGGACAGCAACATTCAGTACTTC.

The sample holds a few counts of this clonotype. V gene TRBV29-1 combines with J gene TRBJ1-2, with a weak D call TRBD1 (5 bases). The CDR3 is made up of 16 amino acids. Germline V lookup: CDR1 SQVTM, CDR2 ANQGSEA. V was shortened by 3 bases and J by 4 bases, with 21 bases between the two germline ends. This CDR3 is CSVDRYGGLQGYGYTF. DNA for the CDR3: TGCAGCGTTGACCGATATGGGGGACTCCAGGGCTATGGCTACACCTTC.

This clonotype was seen a few times. The chain combines TRBV12-3 or TRBV12-4 with TRBJ2-2; D not resolved. Trimming pared 6 bases from V and 6 bases from J, leaving 8 bases between. The CDR3 runs 12 residues. CDR3 in DNA: TGTGCCAGCAGGGACGACGCCGGGGAGCTGTTTTTT. This gives the protein CASRDDAGELFF.

The V gene is TRBV28, the J gene TRBJ2-7; perhaps D is TRBD1 or TRBD2 (5 bases each). This CDR3 comprises 14 residues. V gave up 6 bases and J gave up 6 bases, with 18 bases separating them. Germline CDR1 and CDR2: MDHEN and SYDVKM. The CDR3 DNA sequence: TGTGCCAGCAGACAAACTGAGGGACCCGCCGAGCAGTACGTC. The encoded protein is CASRQTEGPAEQYV.

CDR3 in amino acids: CASSRPGLAGGRNTQYF. In nucleotides, the CDR3 is TGTGCCAGCAGTAGACCGGGACTAGCGGGGGGGCGAAATACGCAGTATTTT. The rearrangement links TRBV7-6 to TRBJ2-3; 16 bases map to TRBD2. V lost 6 bases to trimming and J lost 7 bases; unmatched junction nucleotides: 10. This CDR3 has 17 residues. In germline, CDR1 is SGHVS, CDR2 FNYEAQ. Complete variable domain (other parts from reference TRBV7-6 and TRBJ2-3): GAGVSQSPRYKVTKRGQDVALRCDPISGHVSLYWYRQALGQGPEFLTYFNYEAQQDKSGLPNDRFSAERPEGSISTLTIQRTEQRDSAMYRCASSRPGLAGGRNTQYFGPGTRLTVL.

The CDR3 region has the DNA TGTGCCAGCAGTTTCGGCGGGGACTCGCCTAATGAGCAGTTCTTC. Its protein product is CASSFGGDSPNEQFF. V usage is TRBV28 and J usage is TRBJ2-1, with D possibly being TRBD2 (6 bases). CDR1 is MDHEN, CDR2 SYDVKM, per germline. The V end was cut by 3 bases, the J end by 7 bases, with 16 bases between. CDR3 length equals 15 residues.

As for this clonotype: Being one base from a much bigger clone, this may be a read error. The chain has TRBV20-1 and TRBJ2-5; D could derive from TRBD1 or TRBD2 (5 bases each). The CDR3 is 13 amino acids. Between the trimmed V and J ends, which lost 1 base and 0 bases, there was a span of 6 bases. Germline-derived CDR1 and CDR2 are DFQATT and SNEGSKA (reference sequence). The CDR3 bases are TGCAGTGCTAGAGCGGGGCACCAAGAGACCCAGTACTTC. Protein product: CSARAGHQETQYF.

Many counts were recorded for this clonotype. The chain joins TRBV9 to TRBJ2-1; 10 nucleotides align to TRBD2. The length of the CDR3 is 15 residues. From germline, CDR1 is SGDLS and CDR2 YYNGEE. With V trimmed by 4 bases and J by 4 bases, 5 bases remained unmatched. The CDR3 sequence: CASSPRTSGYNEQFF. As DNA, the CDR3 is TGTGCCAGCAGCCCCCGGACTAGCGGATACAATGAGCAGTTCTTC.

This clonotype was seen at least ten times. In DNA form, the CDR3 reads TGTGCCAGCAGCTCCTGGCTGGGTACCTCCTACGAGCAGTACTTC. Protein sequence: CASSSWLGTSYEQYF. V usage is TRBV7-2 and J usage is TRBJ2-7; D unresolved. Germline loops: CDR1 SGHTA, CDR2 FQGNSA. The CDR3 has 15 residues. Trimming removed 4 bases from V and 0 bases from J, with 13 bases in between.

At least ten counts were recorded for this clonotype. The chain carries TRBV29-1 and TRBJ2-5; D remains ambiguous. Germline CDR1 is SQVTM and CDR2 is ANQGSEA. The V and J ends lost 4 bases and 4 bases respectively, with 19 bases between them. The CDR3 is 15 amino acids. The CDR3: CSVAVVATSGETQYF. In nucleotides, the CDR3 is TGCAGCGTTGCAGTCGTAGCCACCTCGGGAGAGACCCAGTACTTC.

V is TRBV9 and J is TRBJ1-1; maybe TRBD1 (5 bases). The germline V gene has CDR1 SGDLS and CDR2 YYNGEE. CDR3 length: 13 amino acids. V dropped 0 bases and J dropped 8 bases, with 11 bases sitting between them. The CDR3 sequence: CASSVEGVSEAFF. CDR3 sequence (DNA): TGTGCCAGCAGCGTAGAAGGGGTCTCAGAAGCTTTCTTT.

The J gene is TRBJ2-5, the V gene TRBV18; weak D call: TRBD1 (5 bases). Germline loops: CDR1 KGHSH, CDR2 LQKENI. The ends were cut back, 3 bases at V and 1 base at J, with 12 bases in the middle. The CDR3 covers 15 residues. The CDR3: CASSPPGISQETQYF. In DNA form, the CDR3 reads TGTGCCAGCTCACCGCCAGGGATTAGCCAAGAGACCCAGTACTTC. Full variable domain (outside the CDR3, taken from reference TRBV18 and TRBJ2-5): NAGVMQNPRHLVRRRGQEARLRCSPMKGHSHVYWYRQLPEEGLKFMVYLQKENIIDESGMPKERFSAEFPKEGPSILRIQQVVRGDSAAYFCASSPPGISQETQYFGPGTRLLVL.

V gene TRBV11-1 combines with J gene TRBJ2-3; D is perhaps TRBD2 (7 bases). The germline gives CDR1 SGHAT, CDR2 FQDESV (reference sequence). CDR3 size: 18 residues. Trimming took off 4 bases at V and 2 bases at J, with 22 bases between the two ends. The CDR3 DNA sequence: TGTGCCAGCAGCTGGGGCGGGGGCCCATCCTCTCTCACAGATACGCAGTATTTT. Protein sequence: CASSWGGGPSSLTDTQYF.

V is TRBV5-5 and J is TRBJ2-1, with D perhaps matching TRBD1 (5 bases). The CDR3 runs 15 residues. Deletions cut 2 bases from V and 7 bases from J, with 16 bases between. Per the germline V gene, CDR1 is SGHKS and CDR2 is YYEKEE (reference sequence). The CDR3 DNA is TGTGCCAGCAGCTTATTGGACATGCTCGGGAATGAGCAGTTCTTC. Translating gives CASSLLDMLGNEQFF.

The chain employs TRBV12-3 or TRBV12-4 and TRBJ1-5; D not resolved. V lost 5 bases, J lost 4 bases, and 12 bases lay in between. This CDR3 contains 14 residues. This CDR3 reads CASSRLAENQPQHF. CDR3 nucleotides: TGTGCCAGCAGTCGGCTGGCGGAGAATCAGCCCCAGCATTTT.

This clonotype has at least ten counts. This sequence joins TRBV29-1 and TRBJ2-7, with TRBD1 matching 11 bases. The CDR3 is 14 amino acids. Germline V gene data show CDR1 as SQVTM and CDR2 as ANQGSEA. The V and J ends lost 6 bases and 4 bases, in that order; junction bases with no gene match: 8. The CDR3 coding sequence is TGCAGCGTAGGAGGAGGACAGGGGGCTTACGAGCAGTACTTC. Its translation: CSVGGGQGAYEQYF.

The rearrangement uses TRBV6-2 or TRBV6-3 and TRBJ1-5; D possibly corresponds to TRBD1 (5 bases). V lost 6 bases and J lost 4, with 16 bases in between. Germline assignment: CDR1 MNHEY and CDR2 SVGEGT. This CDR3 spans 15 amino acids. The CDR3: CASRPARDFNQPQHF. DNA of the CDR3: TGTGCCAGCAGACCTGCTAGGGACTTTAATCAGCCCCAGCATTTT.

The V and J genes are TRBV3-1 and TRBJ1-2; possibly TRBD1 for D (5 bases). Trimming cost V 1 base and J 3 bases, with 9 bases left between them. Germline-derived CDR1 and CDR2 are LGHDT and YNNKEL (reference sequence). There are 14 residues in the CDR3. DNA for the CDR3: TGTGCCAGCAGCCAAGGACAGTATGACTATGGCTACACCTTC. The encoded protein is CASSQGQYDYGYTF.

In its sample, this clonotype was seen a few times. The chain couples TRBV15 to TRBJ1-2, with D tentatively TRBD1 (5 bases). Germline CDR1 reads LNHNV; CDR2 reads YYDKDF (reference sequence). The CDR3 loop spans 13 amino acids. V was pared by 6 bases and J by 8 bases, with 16 bases between. CDR3 region: CATSLGGTWGYTF. DNA for the CDR3: TGTGCCACCAGTCTGGGGGGGACTTGGGGCTACACCTTC.